The present entry profiles one T cell receptor (beta chain) with its context. What it binds is unknown. This specimen belongs to a study of cytomegalovirus exposure and HLA in healthy donors. Study-wide results and caveats: In a later analysis, a missense DCLRE1C variant was linked to TCR beta V- and J-gene trimming. Presence/absence analyses assumed roughly uniform sequencing depth across donors. CMV serostatus was the only recorded immune exposure for donors.

With 60 Vbeta and 13 Jbeta primers, the PCR was carried out. As originally analysed: Later work found 65 million to 85 million unique TCR beta chains, with roughly 11 million shared. Sequencing used immunoSEQ multiplex PCR; TCRdb keeps in-frame clones, though not all of them. That table furnishes V, J and clone size, whereas the DNA furnished D and trimming. The table lists under 200,000 clones, 70% to 90% of them singletons. Germline values: CDR1 SGHNT, CDR2 YENEEA. The CDR3 runs 16 residues. The ends lost 3 bases at V and 2 bases at J; junction bases unmatched: 2. This receptor was taken from a man in his late teens or twenties in good health and CMV-seropositive. Sequenced material: PBMCs. This sequence joins TRBV11-3 and TRBJ2-1, with 12 bases fitting TRBD2. The DNA of the CDR3 is TGTGCCAGCAGCTTTACTAGCGGGGGGACCTACAATGAGCAGTTCTTC. It is translated as CASSFTSGGTYNEQFF. Full variable domain (missing parts from reference TRBV11-3 and TRBJ2-1): EAGVVQSPRYKIIEKKQPVAFWCNPISGHNTLYWYLQNLGQGPELLIRYENEEAVDDSQLPKDRFSAERLKGVDSTLKIQPAELGDSAVYLCASSFTSGGTYNEQFFGPGTRLTVL.